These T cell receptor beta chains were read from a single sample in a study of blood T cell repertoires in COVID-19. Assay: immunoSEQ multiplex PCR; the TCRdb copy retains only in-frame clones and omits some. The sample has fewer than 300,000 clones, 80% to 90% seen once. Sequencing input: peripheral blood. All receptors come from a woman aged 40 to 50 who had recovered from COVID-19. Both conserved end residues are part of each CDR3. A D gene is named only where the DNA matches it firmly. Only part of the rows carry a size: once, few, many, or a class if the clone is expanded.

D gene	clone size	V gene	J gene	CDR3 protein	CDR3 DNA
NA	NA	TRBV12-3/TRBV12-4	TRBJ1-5	CASSLSGNQPQHF	TGTGCCAGCAGTTTGTCGGGAAATCAGCCCCAGCATTTT
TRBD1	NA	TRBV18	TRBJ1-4	CASSPSRQGGEKLFF	TGTGCCAGCTCACCATCGAGACAGGGTGGAGAAAAACTGTTTTTT
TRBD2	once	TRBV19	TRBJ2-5	CASSIGVAGDPRETQYF	TGTGCCAGTAGTATCGGCGTAGCGGGGGACCCGCGAGAGACCCAGTACTTC
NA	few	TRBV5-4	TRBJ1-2	CASSSSGAVNYGYTF	TGTGCCAGCAGTTCAAGTGGGGCGGTTAACTATGGCTACACCTTC
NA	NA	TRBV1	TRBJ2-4	CTSSQEPNGLAGAKNIQYF	TGCACCAGCAGCCAAGAACCCAACGGTCTAGCGGGGGCAAAAAACATTCAGTACTTC
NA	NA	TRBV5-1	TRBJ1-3	CASSLRGTGNTIYF	TGCGCCAGCAGCTTACGGGGGACTGGAAACACCATATATTTT
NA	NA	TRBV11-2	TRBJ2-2	CASSLEPGRGTGELFF	TGTGCCAGCAGCTTAGAACCGGGGAGAGGCACCGGGGAGCTGTTTTTT
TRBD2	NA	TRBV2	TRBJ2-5	CASTPLGASGGGETQYF	TGTGCCAGCACTCCCCTGGGGGCTAGCGGGGGTGGAGAGACCCAGTACTTC
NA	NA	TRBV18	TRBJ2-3	CASSPPLEQDTQYF	TGTGCCAGCTCGCCGCCTTTGGAGCAAGATACGCAGTATTTT
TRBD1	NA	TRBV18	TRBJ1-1	CASSPWQGDTEAFF	TGTGCCAGCTCACCGTGGCAGGGGGACACTGAAGCTTTCTTT
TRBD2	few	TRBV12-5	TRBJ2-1	CASGLLPGLTSGGADRSYNEQFF	TGTGCTAGTGGTTTGCTCCCCGGCCTAACTAGCGGGGGGGCGGATAGATCCTACAATGAGCAGTTCTTC
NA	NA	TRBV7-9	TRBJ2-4	CASSPRDRSLGIQYF	TGTGCCAGCAGCCCGCGGGACAGATCCCTGGGCATTCAGTACTTC
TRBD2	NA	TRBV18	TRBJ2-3	CASSQRGPPQHTQYF	TGTGCCAGCTCACAGCGGGGCCCTCCACAACATACGCAGTATTTT
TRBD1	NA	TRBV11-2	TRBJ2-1	CASSRLGLRGLDNEQFF	TGTGCCAGCAGCCGACTGGGATTAAGGGGGCTGGATAATGAGCAGTTCTTC
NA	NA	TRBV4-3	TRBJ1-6	CASRLRAGANSPLHF	TGCGCCAGCAGGCTCAGGGCCGGCGCTAATTCACCCCTCCACTTT
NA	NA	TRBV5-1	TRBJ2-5	CASSPGGGRGETQYF	TGCGCCAGCAGCCCCGGGGGAGGTAGAGGGGAGACCCAGTACTTC
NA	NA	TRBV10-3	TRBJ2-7	CAISETRQGKYEQYF	TGTGCCATCAGTGAGACCCGGCAGGGGAAGTACGAGCAGTACTTC
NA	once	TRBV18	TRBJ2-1	CASSPSRESYNEQFF	TGTGCCAGCTCACCCAGCCGGGAATCATACAATGAGCAGTTCTTC
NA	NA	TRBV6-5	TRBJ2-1	CASTTQAGTYNEQFF	TGTGCCAGCACCACACAGGCAGGAACCTACAATGAGCAGTTCTTC
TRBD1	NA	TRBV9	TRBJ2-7	CASSVGQGVHEQYF	TGTGCCAGCAGCGTCGGACAGGGAGTCCACGAGCAGTACTTC
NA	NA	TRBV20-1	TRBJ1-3	CSARVQNTIYF	TGCAGTGCTAGAGTCCAAAACACCATATATTTT
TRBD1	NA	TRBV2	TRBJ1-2	CATPPPGQGPTLYGYTF	TGTGCCACCCCTCCTCCGGGACAGGGACCCACGCTCTATGGCTACACCTTC
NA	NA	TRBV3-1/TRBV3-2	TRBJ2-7	CASSPRGGGDNEQYF	TGTGCCAGCAGCCCCCGAGGTGGGGGGGACAACGAGCAGTACTTC
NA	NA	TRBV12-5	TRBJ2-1	CASGFGRLSYNEQFF	TGTGCTAGTGGTTTTGGCAGGCTCTCCTACAATGAGCAGTTCTTC
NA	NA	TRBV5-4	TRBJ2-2	CASSFKAGFAGELFF	TGTGCCAGCAGCTTTAAAGCAGGCTTCGCCGGGGAGCTGTTTTTT
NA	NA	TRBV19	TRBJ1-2	CASRGAERASLPANYGYTF	TGTGCCAGTAGGGGGGCGGAAAGGGCTAGCCTTCCAGCTAACTATGGCTACACCTTC
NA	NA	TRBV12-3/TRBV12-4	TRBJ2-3	CASHGRRGDTQYF	TGTGCCAGCCACGGACGCCGGGGAGATACGCAGTATTTT
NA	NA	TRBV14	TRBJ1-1	CASSLRRGRTTEAFF	TGTGCCAGCAGCTTACGGAGAGGGAGAACAACTGAAGCTTTCTTT
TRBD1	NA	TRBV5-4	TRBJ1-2	CASSLDGGGAWGYTF	TGTGCCAGCAGCTTGGATGGAGGGGGCGCGTGGGGCTACACCTTC
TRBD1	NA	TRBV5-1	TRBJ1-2	CASSLDRGQEVYGYTF	TGCGCCAGCAGCCTGGATCGTGGACAGGAGGTCTATGGCTACACCTTC
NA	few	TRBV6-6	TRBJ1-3	CASSLDRGTIYF	TGTGCCAGCAGCCTTGATAGAGGCACCATATATTTT
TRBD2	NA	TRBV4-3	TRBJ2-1	CASSQDLGGSSYNEQFF	TGCGCCAGCAGCCAAGATCTTGGCGGGAGCTCCTACAATGAGCAGTTCTTC
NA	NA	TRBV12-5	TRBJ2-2	CASGLPKLFF	TGTGCTAGTGGTTTGCCCAAGCTGTTTTTT
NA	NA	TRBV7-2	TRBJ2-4	CASSLAPFGIQYF	TGTGCCAGCAGCTTAGCGCCCTTCGGCATTCAGTACTTC
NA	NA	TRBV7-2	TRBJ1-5	CASSLGWGQPQHF	TGTGCCAGCAGCTTAGGGTGGGGCCAGCCCCAGCATTTT
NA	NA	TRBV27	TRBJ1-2	CASSLSPLGANYGYTF	TGTGCCAGCAGTTTATCCCCGCTAGGAGCTAACTATGGCTACACCTTC
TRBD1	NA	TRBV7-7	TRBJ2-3	CASSPVDRGTQYF	TGTGCTAGCAGCCCAGTAGACAGGGGAACGCAGTATTTT
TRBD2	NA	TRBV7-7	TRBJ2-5	CASSPTSGQTQYF	TGTGCTAGCAGCCCAACTAGCGGACAGACCCAGTACTTC
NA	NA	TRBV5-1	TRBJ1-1	CASSLQGGGTEAFF	TGCGCCAGCAGCTTACAGGGCGGAGGCACTGAAGCTTTCTTT
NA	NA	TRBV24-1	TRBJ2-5	CATSDGRGGETQYF	TGTGCCACCAGTGATGGACGGGGTGGGGAGACCCAGTACTTC
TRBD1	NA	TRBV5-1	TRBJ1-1	CASSDPGTGGTEAFF	TGCGCCAGCAGCGACCCGGGGACAGGCGGGACTGAAGCTTTCTTT
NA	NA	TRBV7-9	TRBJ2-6	CASSSIDRSGANVLTF	TGTGCCAGCAGCTCAATCGACAGATCCGGGGCCAACGTCCTGACTTTC
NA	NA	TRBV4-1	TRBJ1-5	CASSRVPVEANQPQHF	TGCGCCAGCAGCCGTGTACCCGTGGAGGCAAATCAGCCCCAGCATTTT
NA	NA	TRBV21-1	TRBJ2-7	CASSSLRDRLTYEQYF	TGTGCCAGCAGCTCCTTGAGGGACAGGCTAACCTACGAGCAGTACTTC
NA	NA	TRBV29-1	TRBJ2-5	CSVDRGGDQETQYF	TGCAGCGTTGATCGGGGCGGGGACCAAGAGACCCAGTACTTC
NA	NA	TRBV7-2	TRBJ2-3	CASSLGQRVGRADTQYF	TGTGCCAGCAGCTTAGGACAGCGGGTGGGGCGGGCAGATACGCAGTATTTT
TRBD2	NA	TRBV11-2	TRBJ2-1	CASSLGLGTSAYNEQFF	TGTGCCAGCAGCTTAGGTCTCGGGACTAGCGCATACAATGAGCAGTTCTTC
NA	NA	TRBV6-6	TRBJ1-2	CAGKTADGSNYGYTF	TGTGCCGGGAAGACAGCCGATGGGTCTAACTATGGCTACACCTTC
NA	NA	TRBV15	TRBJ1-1	CATSQNRDTEAFF	TGTGCCACCAGCCAGAACAGGGACACTGAAGCTTTCTTT
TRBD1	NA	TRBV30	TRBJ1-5	CAWSAGTGDFSNQPQHF	TGTGCCTGGAGTGCGGGGACAGGGGACTTTAGCAATCAGCCCCAGCATTTT
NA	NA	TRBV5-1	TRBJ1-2	CASTLSSDGGGYTF	TGCGCCAGCACCCTCTCCTCGGACGGAGGAGGCTACACCTTC
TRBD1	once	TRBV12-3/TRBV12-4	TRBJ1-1	CASSFGTGGMAFF	TGTGCCAGCAGCTTTGGGACAGGGGGCATGGCTTTCTTT
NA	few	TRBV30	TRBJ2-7	CAWTDIGYEQYF	TGTGCCTGGACGGACATCGGCTACGAGCAGTACTTC
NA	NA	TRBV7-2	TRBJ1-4	CASSFRGGANEKLFF	TGTGCCAGCAGCTTCCGAGGGGGAGCTAATGAAAAACTGTTTTTT
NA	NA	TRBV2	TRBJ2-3	CASRERTDTQYF	TGTGCCAGCAGGGAGCGGACAGATACGCAGTATTTT
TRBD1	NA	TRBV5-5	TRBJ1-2	CASSLAWVGGAGGYTF	TGTGCCAGCAGCTTGGCCTGGGTAGGGGGCGCGGGTGGCTACACCTTC
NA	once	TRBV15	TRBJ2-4	CATSRDHGTLSF	TGTGCCACCAGCAGAGATCACGGGACTCTTTCCTTC